This record looks at one T cell receptor (beta chain) sequence and its context. The data were obtained in a study of PD-L1 blockade in urothelial cancer. Background on the study: Of prior chemotherapy regimens, patients had received between 0 and 3.

Synthetic TCR analog templates were added to each PCR reaction. The protocol was immunoSEQ multiplex PCR, while the TCRdb copy is restricted to in-frame clones and leaves out a portion. The table shows 50,000 to 60,000 clones, with approximately 87% occurring only once. Trimming removed 3 bases from V and 0 bases from J, with 11 bases in between. CDR3 length equals 15 residues. The V gene's germline CDR1 is KGHSH and CDR2 LQKENI. Sequencing used PBMCs, obtained around atezolizumab (anti-PD-L1) treatment. This chain joins TRBV18 and TRBJ2-5, with D possibly being TRBD2 (5 bases). The clonotype was recovered from a man aged 35 to 55 with urothelial cancer. DNA of the CDR3: TGTGCCAGCTCACCTTCCGACGGGAACCAAGAGACCCAGTACTTC. The encoded protein is CASSPSDGNQETQYF. Full variable domain (missing parts from reference TRBV18 and TRBJ2-5): NAGVMQNPRHLVRRRGQEARLRCSPMKGHSHVYWYRQLPEEGLKFMVYLQKENIIDESGMPKERFSAEFPKEGPSILRIQQVVRGDSAAYFCASSPSDGNQETQYFGPGTRLLVL.